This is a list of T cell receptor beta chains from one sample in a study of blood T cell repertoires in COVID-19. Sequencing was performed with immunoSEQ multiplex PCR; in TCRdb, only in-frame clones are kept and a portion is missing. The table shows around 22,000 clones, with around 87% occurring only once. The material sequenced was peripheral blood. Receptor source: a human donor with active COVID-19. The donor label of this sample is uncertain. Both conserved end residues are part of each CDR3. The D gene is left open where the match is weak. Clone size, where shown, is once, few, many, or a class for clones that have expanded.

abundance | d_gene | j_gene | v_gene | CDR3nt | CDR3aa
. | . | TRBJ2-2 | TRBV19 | TGTGCCAGTAGTAGAGGCATTACCGGGGAGCTGTTTTTT | CASSRGITGELFF
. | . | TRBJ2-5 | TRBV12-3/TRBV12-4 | TGTGCCAGCAGTCGCCCCGCGGGGGAGACCCAGTACTTC | CASSRPAGETQYF
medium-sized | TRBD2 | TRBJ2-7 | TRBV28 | TGTGCCAGCAGTTGGGGGACTAGCGGGTACGAGCAGTACTTC | CASSWGTSGYEQYF
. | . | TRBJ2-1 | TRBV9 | TGTGCCAGCAGCGTAGTCGGGAGCCTTGAGCAGTTCTTC | CASSVVGSLEQFF
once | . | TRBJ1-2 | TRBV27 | TGTGCCAGCAGACCCCGACAGGATACTAACTATGGCTACACCTTC | CASRPRQDTNYGYTF
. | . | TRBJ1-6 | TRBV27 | TGTGCCAGCAGTTCCGACTGGAGCTCCTATAATTCACCCCTCCACTTT | CASSSDWSSYNSPLHF
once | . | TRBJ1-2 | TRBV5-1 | TGCGCCAGCAGCTTAGGACTTACCAACTATGGCTACACCTTC | CASSLGLTNYGYTF
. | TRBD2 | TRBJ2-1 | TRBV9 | TGTGCCAGCAACTCGGGGCTAGCGGGGGGAAAATACAATGAGCAGTTCTTC | CASNSGLAGGKYNEQFF
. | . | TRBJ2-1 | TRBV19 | TGTGCCAGTAGTATGGCCCTGATTACCCAGATGGTTAATGAGCAGTTCTTC | CASSMALITQMVNEQFF
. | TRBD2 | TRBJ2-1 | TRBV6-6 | TGTGCCAGCATCCTAGCGGGAGAATCGGATGAGCAGTTCTTC | CASILAGESDEQFF
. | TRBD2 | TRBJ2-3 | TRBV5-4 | TGTGCCAGCAGCTTGGGAGCGGGGGGGCCAGATACGCAGTATTTT | CASSLGAGGPDTQYF
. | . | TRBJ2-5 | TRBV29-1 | TGCAGCGTTAAGGAGTCCGGTGAGACCCAGTACTTC | CSVKESGETQYF
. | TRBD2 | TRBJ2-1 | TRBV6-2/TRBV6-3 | TGTGCCAGCAGTTACCCCTTTCGGCGGGAGCACTCCTACAATGAGCAGTTCTTC | CASSYPFRREHSYNEQFF
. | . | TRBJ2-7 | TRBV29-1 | TGCAGCGTTTCTCCTACCTCCTACGAGCAGTACTTC | CSVSPTSYEQYF
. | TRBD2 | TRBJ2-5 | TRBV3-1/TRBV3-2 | TGTGCCAGCAGCCAAGTAGCGGGAGGGTACCAAGAGACCCAGTACTTC | CASSQVAGGYQETQYF
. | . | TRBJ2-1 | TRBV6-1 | TGTGCCAGCAGTGAAGCGGGGCGGAATGAGCAGTTCTTC | CASSEAGRNEQFF
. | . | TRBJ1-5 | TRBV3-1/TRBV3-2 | TGTGCCAGCAGCCCCGAGCGGGATCAGCCCCAGCATTTT | CASSPERDQPQHF
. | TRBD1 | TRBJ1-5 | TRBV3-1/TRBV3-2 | TGTGCCAGCAGCCGAGGACAGGGGGGCAATCAGCCCCAGCATTTT | CASSRGQGGNQPQHF
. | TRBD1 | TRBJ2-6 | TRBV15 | TGTGCCACCAGCAGAGGGGACAGGTCCAACGTCCTGACTTTC | CATSRGDRSNVLTF
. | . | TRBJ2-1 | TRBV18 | TGTGCCAGCTCACCGGCCGGCACCCCGGGGAATGAGCAGTTCTTC | CASSPAGTPGNEQFF
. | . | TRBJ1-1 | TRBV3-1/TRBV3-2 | TGTGCCAGCAGCCAAATTCCAGGGGAAAGTGAAGCTTTCTTT | CASSQIPGESEAFF
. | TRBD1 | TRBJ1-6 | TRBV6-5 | TGTGCCTGCGGACAGGCTTATAATTCACCCCTCCACTTT | CACGQAYNSPLHF
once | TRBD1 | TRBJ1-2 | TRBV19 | TGTGCCAGTAGTAATGACAGGGGGCTAAACTATGGCTACACCTTC | CASSNDRGLNYGYTF
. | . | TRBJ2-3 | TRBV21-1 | TGTGCCAGCAGCAAAGATCGGCCGACAAGCTTTGGGTCCCGGGACAGGGGGCTAACAGATACGCAGTATTTT | CASSKDRPTSFGSRDRGLTDTQYF
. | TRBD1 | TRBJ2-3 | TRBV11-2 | TGTGCCAGCAGCTCCCGGACAGGACGCACAGATACGCAGTATTTT | CASSSRTGRTDTQYF
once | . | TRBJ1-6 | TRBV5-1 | TGCGCCAGCAGCGGAAGGGGGACGGGTTCACCCCTCCACTTT | CASSGRGTGSPLHF
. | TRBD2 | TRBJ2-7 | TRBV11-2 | TGTGCCAGCAGCCCCCCGACTAGCGTTAGTTCCTACGAGCAGTACTTC | CASSPPTSVSSYEQYF
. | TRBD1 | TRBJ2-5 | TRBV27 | TGTGCCAGCAGTTTTGCGCGGACAGGGAGTAAGTCTCAGTACTTC | CASSFARTGSKSQYF
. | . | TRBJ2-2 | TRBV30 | TGTGCCTGGAGCGTTGGTAGCGGGAACACCGGGGAGCTGTTTTTT | CAWSVGSGNTGELFF
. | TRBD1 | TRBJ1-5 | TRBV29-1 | TGCAGCGTGGGGACAGATAGCAATCAGCCCCAGCATTTT | CSVGTDSNQPQHF
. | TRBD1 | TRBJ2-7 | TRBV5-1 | TGCGCCAGCAGCACGGGACAGCTCTACGAGCAGTACTTC | CASSTGQLYEQYF
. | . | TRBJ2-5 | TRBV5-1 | TGCGCCAGCAGCTTGAGCAGGGAAGAGACCCAGTACTTC | CASSLSREETQYF
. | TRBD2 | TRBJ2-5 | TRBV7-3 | TGTGCCAGCAGCTTGTATGGTGCTAGCGGGAGTGAGACCCAGTACTTC | CASSLYGASGSETQYF
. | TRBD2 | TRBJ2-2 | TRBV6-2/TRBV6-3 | TGTGCCAGCAGTTTAGCGGGTTCTAACACCGGGGAGCTGTTTTTT | CASSLAGSNTGELFF